The 32 T cell receptor beta chains given below trace back to one sample, sequenced in a study of regulatory dendritic cells for organ transplantation. The data were produced by immunoSEQ multiplex PCR, yet TCRdb's version contains in-frame clones alone and is incomplete. The sample contains about 38,000 clones, over 80% of which appear only once. Material for sequencing was naive CD8+ T cells from blood. The subset denotes: CD45RA+ naive T cells. The receptors come from a human donor in good health.

The chain links TRBV7-2 to TRBJ2-7; a possible D gene is TRBD1 (5 bases). This CDR3 is 16 amino acids long. Between the trimmed V and J ends, which lost 5 bases and 0 bases, there was a span of 17 bases. CDR1 and CDR2 from the germline V gene are SGHTA and FQGNSA. DNA of the CDR3: TGTGCCAGCAGCCCCATCAAGGACATCTACTCCTACGAGCAGTACTTC. Its translation: CASSPIKDIYSYEQYF.

The J gene is TRBJ2-1, the V gene TRBV9, with D perhaps matching TRBD1 or TRBD2 (5 bases each). V was clipped by 6 bases and J by 5 bases, with 15 bases between them. The CDR3 runs to 14 residues. The germline gives CDR1 SGDLS, CDR2 YYNGEE. The CDR3 region is CASNSGRAHNEQFF. CDR3 bases: TGTGCCAGCAATTCAGGGCGGGCCCACAATGAGCAGTTCTTC.

This clone was picked up one time. This chain uses TRBV6-1 with TRBJ2-3, with unresolved D. V was cut by 1 base and J by 8 bases, with 7 bases left in between. This CDR3 has 12 residues. Germline CDR1 and CDR2: MNHNS and SASEGT. CDR3 protein: CASSEVGSTQYF. DNA for the CDR3: TGTGCCAGCAGTGAAGTGGGTAGTACGCAGTATTTT.

There are a few counts of this clone. The chain links TRBV5-1 to TRBJ1-5; 8 bases match TRBD1. CDR3 length equals 19 residues. V shed 2 bases, J shed 5 bases, and the junction held 18 bases outside the gene matches. The germline V gene encodes CDR1 SGHRS and CDR2 YFSETQ. In DNA form, the CDR3 reads TGCGCCAGCAGCTTTCCTACGGACAGGGACCGGCCCGGGGATCAGCCCCAGCATTTT. Protein: CASSFPTDRDRPGDQPQHF.

This sequence joins TRBV6-6 and TRBJ1-2; 7 bases match TRBD1. V lost 6 bases to trimming and J lost 4 bases; unmatched junction nucleotides: 8. Germline V gene data show CDR1 as MNHNY and CDR2 as SVGAGI (reference sequence). This CDR3 has 14 residues. CDR3: CASRDRTDFYGYTF. DNA for the CDR3: TGTGCCAGCAGGGACAGGACTGACTTCTATGGCTACACCTTC.

The chain couples TRBV4-3 to TRBJ2-7, with 8 positions matching TRBD1. Germline lookup yields CDR1 LGHNA and CDR2 YSLEER. The CDR3 is 16 residues long. J was trimmed by 0 bases and V by 3 bases; bases with no gene match: 7. The CDR3 sequence is CASSQHGTGPSYEQYF. Here the CDR3 DNA reads TGCGCCAGCAGCCAGCATGGGACAGGCCCCTCCTACGAGCAGTACTTC.

This clone was seen a handful of times. The chain recombines TRBV5-1 with TRBJ2-5, with D hard to call. Deletions cut 4 bases from V and 4 bases from J, with 14 bases between. The CDR3 is 14 residues long. Germline CDR1 and CDR2: SGHRS and YFSETQ. CDR3 bases: TGCGCCAGCAGCGGTCATCCCCTTGGAGAGACCCAGTACTTC. Translated, it gives CASSGHPLGETQYF.

The V gene is TRBV27, the J gene TRBJ2-7; D gene unclear. In germline, CDR1 is MNHEY, CDR2 SMNVEV (reference sequence). With 6 bases removed from V and 3 bases from J, the gap between germline ends came to 9 bases. CDR3 length equals 12 residues. CDR3 residues: CASSSGLYEQYF. The CDR3 DNA sequence: TGTGCCAGCAGCTCGGGTCTCTACGAGCAGTACTTC.

CDR3 DNA sequence: TGTGCCAGCAGCCAAGCTGGTTACGAGTCCGCGACCCAGTACTTC. This sequence encodes CASSQAGYESATQYF. The chain uses TRBV14 and TRBJ2-5; D not resolved. CDR3 length: 15 residues. The germline V gene has CDR1 SGHDN and CDR2 FVKESK. Trimming removed 1 base at V and 7 bases at J, with 16 bases between.

The table lists this clone with a count of one. The rearrangement uses TRBV4-1 and TRBJ2-1; TRBD2 matches at 8 bases. There are 18 residues in the CDR3. Trimming cost V 4 bases and J 6 bases; bases outside gene matches: 17. Germline values: CDR1 MGHRA, CDR2 YSYEKL. CDR3 protein: CASSPRAFSGTNVNEQFF. The CDR3 bases are TGCGCCAGCAGCCCTCGAGCCTTTAGCGGGACAAACGTCAATGAGCAGTTCTTC.

CDR3 bases: TGTGCCAGTAGTATTTACCAGGGGTCGCGCTACGAGCAGTACTTC. Amino acid sequence: CASSIYQGSRYEQYF. This chain links TRBV19 with TRBJ2-7; maybe TRBD1 (6 bases). Germline-derived CDR1 and CDR2 are LNHDA and SQIVND (reference sequence). The CDR3 sequence is 15 residues long. V lost 3 bases and J lost 3, with 15 bases in between.

This clone was observed a few times. This sequence joins TRBV6-1 and TRBJ2-7; no clear D gene. Trimming cost V 10 bases and J 4 bases, with 11 bases left between them. Germline-derived CDR1 and CDR2 are MNHNS and SASEGT. This CDR3 spans 11 amino acids. CDR3: CANDDQYEQYF. The CDR3 coding sequence is TGTGCCAACGACGATCAGTACGAGCAGTACTTC.

The V gene is TRBV27, the J gene TRBJ2-1, with TRBD1 identical over 7 bases. The V gene end was trimmed by 4 bases and the J gene end by 7 bases; junction bases not matched to a gene: 7. There are 14 residues in the CDR3. The germline gives CDR1 MNHEY, CDR2 SMNVEV (reference sequence). The CDR3 nucleotides are TGTGCCAGCAGTTACGGGGTGACAGGGAATGAGCAGTTCTTC. Residues: CASSYGVTGNEQFF.

The chain uses TRBV4-2 and TRBJ2-7; D gene uncertain. CDR3 length equals 14 residues. Per germline, CDR1 LGHNA and CDR2 YNFKEQ. Deletions cut 0 bases from V and 5 bases from J, with 11 bases between. The CDR3 bases are TGTGCCAGCAGCCAAGACAGTAGCCTGGACGAGCAGTACTTC. Its translation is CASSQDSSLDEQYF.

The chain recombines TRBV7-9 with TRBJ2-2, with D unresolved. The CDR3 spans 13 residues. With 6 bases removed from V and 6 bases from J, the gap between germline ends came to 11 bases. Germline V gene data show CDR1 as SEHNR and CDR2 as FQNEAQ (reference sequence). CDR3 DNA sequence: TGTGCCAGCAGTTCAAGGGTCCCCGGGGAGCTGTTTTTT. This encodes CASSSRVPGELFF.

The V gene is TRBV5-4, the J gene TRBJ2-3, with TRBD2 matching over 9 bases. The CDR3 consists of 16 residues. The trim removed 4 bases at V and 3 bases at J, leaving 9 bases unmatched. Germline CDR1 reads SGHNT; CDR2 reads YYREEE (reference sequence). The CDR3 DNA reads TGTGCCAGCAGCGACCCTCCGGGACTAGCTACAGATACGCAGTATTTT. Translated, it gives CASSDPPGLATDTQYF.

The chain recombines TRBV6-6 with TRBJ1-6; 8 positions match TRBD1. V was clipped by 2 bases and J by 5 bases; unmatched bases: 2. Germline CDR1 MNHNY, CDR2 SVGAGI (reference sequence). This CDR3 spans 15 amino acids. Written as DNA, the CDR3 is TGTGCCAGCAGTTACGGGACAGGTGATAATTCACCCCTCCACTTT. Amino acids: CASSYGTGDNSPLHF.

V is TRBV27 and J is TRBJ2-7, with 8 bases identical to TRBD1. CDR3 length: 12 residues. J gave up 6 bases and V 7 bases, and 5 bases lay outside the gene matches. The germline V gene encodes CDR1 MNHEY and CDR2 SMNVEV (reference sequence). The CDR3 loop is CASTPGGGEQYF. DNA for the CDR3: TGTGCCAGCACCCCAGGGGGCGGCGAGCAGTACTTC.

The chain uses TRBV7-3 and TRBJ1-1; D is perhaps TRBD1 (5 bases). Trimming stripped 1 base from V and 7 bases from J, with 10 bases between. The CDR3 has 13 amino acids. Germline V gives CDR1 SGHTA, CDR2 FQGTGA. The CDR3 loop is CASSLNPDSEAFF. The CDR3 nucleotides read TGTGCCAGCAGCTTAAATCCCGACAGTGAAGCTTTCTTT.

Written as DNA, the CDR3 is TGTGCCAGCAGCCAGCCAATAGGGGAGCAGTTCTTC. This sequence encodes CASSQPIGEQFF. The chain carries TRBV14 and TRBJ2-1; D call uncertain. Looked up from germline, CDR1 is SGHDN and CDR2 is FVKESK. CDR3 length equals 12 residues. Trimming took off 3 bases at V and 10 bases at J, with 10 bases between the two ends. Full variable domain (remainder filled in from reference TRBV14 and TRBJ2-1): EAGVTQFPSHSVIEKGQTVTLRCDPISGHDNLYWYRRVMGKEIKFLLHFVKESKQDESGMPNNRFLAERTGGTYSTLKVQPAELEDSGVYFCASSQPIGEQFFGPGTRLTVL.

V gene TRBV9 combines with J gene TRBJ2-3, with 7 nucleotides matching TRBD2. The CDR3 totals 16 residues. The germline CDR1 and CDR2 sequences are SGDLS and YYNGEE. V shed 0 bases and J 0 bases; nucleotides not matched to a gene: 4. DNA for the CDR3: TGTGCCAGCAGCGTAGCCCCAGCGGGGAGCACAGATACGCAGTATTTT. This sequence encodes CASSVAPAGSTDTQYF.

The table lists this clone with a count of one. This chain joins TRBV28 and TRBJ1-3; D perhaps matches TRBD1 (5 bases). Between the trimmed V and J ends, which lost 2 bases and 0 bases, there was a span of 8 bases. The germline V gene has CDR1 MDHEN and CDR2 SYDVKM. The CDR3 contains 15 residues. CDR3 sequence reads: CASSLGAVSGNTIYF. CDR3 nucleotide sequence: TGTGCCAGCAGTTTAGGGGCGGTCTCTGGAAACACCATATATTTT.

This clone was counted only a few times. The chain links TRBV14 to TRBJ2-2; tentatively, D is TRBD1 or TRBD2 (5 bases each). Germline lookup yields CDR1 SGHDN and CDR2 FVKESK. V was clipped by 4 bases and J by 5 bases, with 11 bases between them. The CDR3 runs 14 residues. DNA for the CDR3: TGTGCCAGCAGCCCAAGAGGGGTGACCGGGGAGCTGTTTTTT. Translating it yields CASSPRGVTGELFF.

Only a few counts were recorded for this clone. The chain combines TRBV10-1 with TRBJ1-5; maybe TRBD1 (6 bases). The CDR3 consists of 16 residues. Germline lookup yields CDR1 WNHNN and CDR2 SYGVQD (reference sequence). V lost 8 bases to trimming and J lost 0 bases, with 17 bases between them. CDR3 in DNA: TGCGCCAGCGGCCAGAGGACAGTCCATAGCAATCAGCCCCAGCATTTT. Translation gives CASGQRTVHSNQPQHF.

V gene TRBV5-1 combines with J gene TRBJ1-4, with D hard to call. Germline loops: CDR1 SGHRS, CDR2 YFSETQ. The CDR3 extends over 15 amino acids. The V end was cut by 3 bases, the J end by 6 bases, with 15 bases between. This chain's CDR3 is CASSSGPANDEKLFF. As DNA, the CDR3 is TGCGCCAGCAGCTCCGGGCCGGCTAATGATGAAAAACTGTTTTTT.

This clone was counted a single time. The chain uses TRBV4-1 and TRBJ1-1, with a possible D match to TRBD1 (6 bases). Trimming cost V 0 bases and J 0 bases, with 11 bases left between them. Germline V gives CDR1 MGHRA, CDR2 YSYEKL. The CDR3 loop spans 16 amino acids. The CDR3 DNA reads as TGCGCCAGCAGCCAAGAAACAGGGAACATGAACACTGAAGCTTTCTTT. Its protein is CASSQETGNMNTEAFF.

This clone came up a few times. J is TRBJ1-1 and V is TRBV19; D remains unclear. V lost 2 bases and J 2 bases, leaving 9 bases between the germline ends. Germline CDR1 is LNHDA and CDR2 is SQIVND (reference sequence). This CDR3 region has 14 residues. CDR3 in amino acids: CASSITMTNTEAFF. For the CDR3, the DNA is TGTGCCAGTAGTATAACCATGACCAACACTGAAGCTTTCTTT.

The rearrangement links TRBV2 to TRBJ2-7, with D possibly being TRBD2 (6 bases). V shed 3 bases and J shed 1 base, with 16 bases lying between them. The V gene's germline CDR1 is SNHLY and CDR2 FYNNEI. This CDR3 region has 16 residues. The CDR3 here is CASSDSGTEISYEQYF. CDR3 in DNA: TGTGCCAGCAGTGATTCCGGGACTGAGATTTCCTACGAGCAGTACTTC.

The rearrangement joins TRBV4-1 to TRBJ2-1; TRBD1 agrees at 9 bases. V was clipped by 3 bases and J by 8 bases; unmatched bases: 8. CDR3 length: 15 residues. The germline V gene encodes CDR1 MGHRA and CDR2 YSYEKL. CDR3 sequence reads: CASSQGQGVLDEQFF. DNA of the CDR3: TGCGCCAGCAGCCAGGGACAGGGAGTTTTAGATGAGCAGTTCTTC.

The rearrangement joins TRBV11-1 to TRBJ1-2; 11 bases are a match to TRBD1. After removal of 2 bases from V and 7 bases from J, the junction contained 6 bases not matched to a gene. Germline CDR1 and CDR2: SGHAT and FQDESV (reference sequence). The length of the CDR3 is 15 residues. Here the CDR3 reads CASSLSRDRGTGYTF. CDR3 sequence (DNA): TGTGCCAGCAGCTTATCCCGGGACAGGGGGACTGGCTACACCTTC. The full variable domain, in which reference TRBV11-1 and TRBJ1-2 provide the parts outside the CDR3, is EAEVAQSPRYKITEKSQAVAFWCDPISGHATLYWYRQILGQGPELLVQFQDESVVDDSQLPKDRFSAERLKGVDSTLKIQPAELGDSAMYLCASSLSRDRGTGYTFGSGTRLTVV.

Points on this clone: An end of the junction differs from the germline gene, which may be a read error. As DNA, the CDR3 is TGTGCCAGTATTGGAGCCAAAAACATTCAGTATTTC. It yields the protein CASIGAKNIQYF. The chain couples TRBV19 to TRBJ2-4; D is unresolved. CDR3 length equals 12 residues. CDR1 is LNHDA and CDR2 is SQIVND in the germline V gene (reference sequence).

The chain uses TRBV4-1 and TRBJ2-1; D gene ambiguous. V was cut by 4 bases and J by 6 bases, with 13 bases left in between. CDR3 length equals 14 residues. Germline lookup yields CDR1 MGHRA and CDR2 YSYEKL. Written as DNA, the CDR3 is TGCGCCAGCAGCCCACTGTGGGTGGGCAATGAGCAGTTCTTC. It is translated as CASSPLWVGNEQFF.